This T cell receptor beta chain was identified during a study of blood T cell repertoires in COVID-19. This CDR3 comprises 12 residues. Deletions cut 1 base from V and 9 bases from J, with 4 bases between. Per the germline V gene, CDR1 is SEHNR and CDR2 is FQNEAQ (reference sequence). Profiling relied on immunoSEQ multiplex PCR, and the TCRdb table lists in-frame clones only, not all of them. The table has about 400,000 clones, around 90% seen once. The specimen sequenced was peripheral blood. The TCR was taken from a middle-aged man with acute or convalescent COVID-19. The V call is TRBV7-9, the J call TRBJ1-6, with no clear D. In DNA, the CDR3 is TGTGCCAGCAGCTTAGGGGCTTCACCCCTCCACTTT. Residues: CASSLGASPLHF. The full variable domain, completed using reference TRBV7-9 and TRBJ1-6, is DTGVSQNPRHKITKRGQNVTFRCDPISEHNRLYWYRQTLGQGPEFLTYFQNEAQLEKSRLLSDRFSAERPKGSFSTLEIQRTEQGDSAMYLCASSLGASPLHFGNGTRLTVT.